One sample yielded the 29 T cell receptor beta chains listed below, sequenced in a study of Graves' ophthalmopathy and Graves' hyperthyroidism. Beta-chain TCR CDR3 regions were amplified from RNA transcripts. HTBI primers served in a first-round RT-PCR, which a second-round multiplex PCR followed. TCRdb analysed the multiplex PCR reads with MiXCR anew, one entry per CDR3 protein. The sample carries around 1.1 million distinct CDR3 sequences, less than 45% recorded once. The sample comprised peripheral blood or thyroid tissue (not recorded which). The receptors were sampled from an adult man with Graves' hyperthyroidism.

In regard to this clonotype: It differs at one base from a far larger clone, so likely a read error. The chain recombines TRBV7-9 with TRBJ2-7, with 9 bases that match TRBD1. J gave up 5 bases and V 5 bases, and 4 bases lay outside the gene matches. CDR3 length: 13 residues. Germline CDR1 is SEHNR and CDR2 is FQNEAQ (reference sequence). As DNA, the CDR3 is TGTGCCAGCAGCCGGGACAGGGACGACGAGCAGTACTTC. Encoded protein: CASSRDRDDEQYF.

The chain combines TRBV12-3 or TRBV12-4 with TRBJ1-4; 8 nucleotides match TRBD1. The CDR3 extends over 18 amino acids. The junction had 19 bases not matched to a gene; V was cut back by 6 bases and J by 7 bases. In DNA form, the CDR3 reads TGTGCCAGCAGCCGTGGACAGGGCCCTCGGGGGATTCGTGAAAAACTGTTTTTT. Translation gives CASSRGQGPRGIREKLFF.

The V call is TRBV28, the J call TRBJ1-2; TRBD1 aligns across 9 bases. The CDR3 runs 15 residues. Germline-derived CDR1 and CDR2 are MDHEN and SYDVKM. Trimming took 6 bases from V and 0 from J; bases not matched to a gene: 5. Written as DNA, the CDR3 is TGTGCCAGCAGCGGGGGGGACAGGGCTAACTATGGCTACACCTTC. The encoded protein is CASSGGDRANYGYTF.

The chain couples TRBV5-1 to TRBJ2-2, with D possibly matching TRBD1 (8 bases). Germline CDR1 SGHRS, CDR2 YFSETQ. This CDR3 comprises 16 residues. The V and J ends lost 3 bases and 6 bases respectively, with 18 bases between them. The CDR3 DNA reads TGCGCCAGCAGCTGGTCAACAACAGGGGGGGCCGGGGAGCTGTTTTTT. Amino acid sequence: CASSWSTTGGAGELFF. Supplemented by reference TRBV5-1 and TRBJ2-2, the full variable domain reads KAGVTQTPRYLIKTRGQQVTLSCSPISGHRSVSWYQQTPGQGLQFLFEYFSETQRNKGNFPGRFSGRQFSNSRSEMNVSTLELGDSALYLCASSWSTTGGAGELFFGEGSRLTVL.

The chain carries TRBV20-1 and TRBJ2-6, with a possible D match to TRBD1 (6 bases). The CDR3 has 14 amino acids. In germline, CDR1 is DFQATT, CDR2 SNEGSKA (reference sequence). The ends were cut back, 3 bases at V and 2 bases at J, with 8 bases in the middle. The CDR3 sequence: CSARRTAGANVLTF. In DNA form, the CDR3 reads TGCAGTGCTAGGCGGACAGCTGGGGCCAACGTCCTGACTTTC.

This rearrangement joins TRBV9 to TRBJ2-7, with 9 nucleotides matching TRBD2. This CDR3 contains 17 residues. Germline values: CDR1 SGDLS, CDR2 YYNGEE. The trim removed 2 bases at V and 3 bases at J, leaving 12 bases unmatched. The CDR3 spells CASSVYSGGHGVYEQYF. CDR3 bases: TGTGCCAGCAGCGTTTATAGCGGGGGACATGGAGTCTACGAGCAGTACTTC.

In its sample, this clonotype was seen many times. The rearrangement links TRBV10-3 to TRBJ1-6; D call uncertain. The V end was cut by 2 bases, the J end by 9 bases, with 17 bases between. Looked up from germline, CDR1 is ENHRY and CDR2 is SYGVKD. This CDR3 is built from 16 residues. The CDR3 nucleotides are TGTGCCATCAGTGAGACAGTCGCCGCCTTGAGTTCACCCCTCCACTTT. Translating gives CAISETVAALSSPLHF.

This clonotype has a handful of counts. The CDR3 sequence is CASRIWGFTYEQYF. The CDR3 DNA reads as TGTGCCAGCAGAATCTGGGGGTTCACCTACGAGCAGTACTTC. The V gene is TRBV5-8, the J gene TRBJ2-7; D possibly uses TRBD1 or TRBD2 (5 bases each). The length of the CDR3 is 14 residues. Germline CDR1 SGHTS, CDR2 YDEGEE. V dropped 5 bases and J dropped 2 bases, with 14 bases sitting between them.

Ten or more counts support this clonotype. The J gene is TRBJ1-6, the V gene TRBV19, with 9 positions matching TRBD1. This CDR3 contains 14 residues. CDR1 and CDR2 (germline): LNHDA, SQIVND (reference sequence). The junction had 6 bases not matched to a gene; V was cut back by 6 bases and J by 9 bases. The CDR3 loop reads CASRTQGAVSPLHF. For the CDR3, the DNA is TGTGCCAGTAGGACACAGGGGGCCGTTTCACCCCTCCACTTT.

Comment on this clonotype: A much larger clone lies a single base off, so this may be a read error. The CDR3 coding sequence is TGTGCCAGCAACAACTATGTTGGGGGGGCCCAAGAGGCCCAGTACTTC. Translating it yields CASNNYVGGAQEAQYF. This chain connects TRBV7-9 to TRBJ2-5; weak D call: TRBD2 (7 bases). The germline V gene has CDR1 SEHNR and CDR2 FQNEAQ (reference sequence). The CDR3 length is 16 residues.

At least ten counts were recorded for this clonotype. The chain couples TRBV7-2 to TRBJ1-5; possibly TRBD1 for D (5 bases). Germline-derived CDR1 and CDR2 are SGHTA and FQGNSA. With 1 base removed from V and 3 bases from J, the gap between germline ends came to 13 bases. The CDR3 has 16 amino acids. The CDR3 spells CASSLGWDSYNQPQHF. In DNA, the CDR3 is TGTGCCAGCAGCTTAGGCTGGGACTCATACAATCAGCCCCAGCATTTT.

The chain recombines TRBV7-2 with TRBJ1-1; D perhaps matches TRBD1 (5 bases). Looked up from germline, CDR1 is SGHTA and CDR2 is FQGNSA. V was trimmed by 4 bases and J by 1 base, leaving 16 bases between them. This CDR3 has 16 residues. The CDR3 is CASSSRTRYQNTEAFF. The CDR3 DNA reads TGTGCCAGCAGCTCGCGGACACGATATCAGAACACTGAAGCTTTCTTT. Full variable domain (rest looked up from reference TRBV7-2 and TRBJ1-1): GAGVSQSPSNKVTEKGKDVELRCDPISGHTALYWYRQSLGQGLEFLIYFQGNSAPDKSGLPSDRFSAERTGGSVSTLTIQRTQQEDSAVYLCASSSRTRYQNTEAFFGQGTRLTVV.

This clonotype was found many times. Here the CDR3 DNA reads TGCAGCGTCGAGACGGGACAGGCAAGGGAGCAGTACTTC. Its translation is CSVETGQAREQYF. This chain joins TRBV29-1 and TRBJ2-7, with 8 nucleotides matching TRBD1. The CDR3 extends over 13 amino acids. J lost 7 bases, V lost 6 bases, and 11 bases had no gene match. The germline CDR1 and CDR2 sequences are SQVTM and ANQGSEA.

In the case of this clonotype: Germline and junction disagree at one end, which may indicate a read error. CDR3 protein: CATSDLHDNYNEQFF. For the CDR3, the DNA is TGTGCCACCAGTGATTTGCATGACAACTACAATGAGCAGTTCTTC. The chain links TRBV25-1 to TRBJ2-1; the D is unclear. Germline-derived CDR1 and CDR2 are MGHDK and SYGVNS. CDR3 size: 15 residues.

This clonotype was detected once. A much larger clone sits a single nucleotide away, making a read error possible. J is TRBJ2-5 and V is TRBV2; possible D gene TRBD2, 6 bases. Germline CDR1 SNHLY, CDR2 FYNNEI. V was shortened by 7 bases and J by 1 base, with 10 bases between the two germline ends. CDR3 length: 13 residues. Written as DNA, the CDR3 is TGTGCCAGCACCGCCGGGAGCCAAGAGACCCAGTACTTC. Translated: CASTAGSQETQYF.

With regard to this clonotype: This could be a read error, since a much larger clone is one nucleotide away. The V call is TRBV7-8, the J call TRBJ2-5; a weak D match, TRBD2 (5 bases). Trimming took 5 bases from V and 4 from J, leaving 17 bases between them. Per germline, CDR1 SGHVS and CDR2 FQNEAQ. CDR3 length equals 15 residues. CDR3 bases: TGTGCCAGCAGCGGGGATTTGGGGAGTCGAGAGACCCAGTACTTC. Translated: CASSGDLGSRETQYF. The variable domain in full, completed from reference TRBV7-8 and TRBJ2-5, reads GAGVSQSPRYKVAKRGQDVALRCDPISGHVSLFWYQQALGQGPEFLTYFQNEAQLDKSGLPSDRFFAERPEGSVSTLKIQRTQQEDSAVYLCASSGDLGSRETQYFGPGTRLLVL.

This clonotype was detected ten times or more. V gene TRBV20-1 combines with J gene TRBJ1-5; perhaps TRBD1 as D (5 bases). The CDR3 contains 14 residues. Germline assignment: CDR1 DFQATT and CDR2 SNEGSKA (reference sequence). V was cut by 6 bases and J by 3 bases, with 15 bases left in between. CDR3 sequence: CSAKGDRFNQPQHF. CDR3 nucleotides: TGCAGTGCCAAAGGGGATAGGTTCAATCAGCCCCAGCATTTT.

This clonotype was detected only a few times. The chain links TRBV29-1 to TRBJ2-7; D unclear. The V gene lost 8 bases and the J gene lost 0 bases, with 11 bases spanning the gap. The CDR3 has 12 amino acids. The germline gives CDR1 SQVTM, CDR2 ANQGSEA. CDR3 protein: CSSRLSSYEQYF. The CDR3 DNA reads TGCAGCTCCCGCCTAAGCTCCTACGAGCAGTACTTC.

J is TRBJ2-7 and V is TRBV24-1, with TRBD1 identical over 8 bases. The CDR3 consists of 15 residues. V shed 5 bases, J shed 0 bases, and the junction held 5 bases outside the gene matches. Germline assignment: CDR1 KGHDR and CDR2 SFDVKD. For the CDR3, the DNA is TGTGCCACCAGTGCCCCGACAGGGGCCTCCTACGAGCAGTACTTC. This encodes CATSAPTGASYEQYF.

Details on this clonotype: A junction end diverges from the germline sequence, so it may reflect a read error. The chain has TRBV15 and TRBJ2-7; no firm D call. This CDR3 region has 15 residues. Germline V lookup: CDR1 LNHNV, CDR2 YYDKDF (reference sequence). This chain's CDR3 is CAASSLEAVSYEQYF. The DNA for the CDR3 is TGTGCCGCCAGCAGCTTGGAAGCAGTATCCTACGAGCAGTACTTC.

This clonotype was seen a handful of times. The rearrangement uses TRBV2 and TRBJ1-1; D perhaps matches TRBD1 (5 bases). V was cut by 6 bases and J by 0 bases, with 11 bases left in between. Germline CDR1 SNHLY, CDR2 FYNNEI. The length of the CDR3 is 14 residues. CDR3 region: CASRPGPLNTEAFF. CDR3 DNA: TGTGCCAGCAGGCCGGGACCGCTGAACACTGAAGCTTTCTTT.

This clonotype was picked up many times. CDR3 in amino acids: CSVRGTGGNEQYF. CDR3 DNA: TGCAGCGTTCGGGGGACAGGGGGGAACGAGCAGTACTTC. The chain employs TRBV29-1 and TRBJ2-7; TRBD1 matches at 11 bases. CDR3 size: 13 residues. V trimming: 5 bases; J trimming: 5 bases; junction bases outside the gene matches: 5. Per germline, CDR1 SQVTM and CDR2 ANQGSEA.

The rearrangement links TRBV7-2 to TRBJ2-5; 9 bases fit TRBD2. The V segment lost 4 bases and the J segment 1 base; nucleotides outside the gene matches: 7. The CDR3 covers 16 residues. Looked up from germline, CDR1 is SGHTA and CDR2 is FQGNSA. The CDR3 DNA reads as TGTGCCAGCAGCTCAGGGGGACTAGCAAGCCAAGAGACCCAGTACTTC. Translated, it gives CASSSGGLASQETQYF.

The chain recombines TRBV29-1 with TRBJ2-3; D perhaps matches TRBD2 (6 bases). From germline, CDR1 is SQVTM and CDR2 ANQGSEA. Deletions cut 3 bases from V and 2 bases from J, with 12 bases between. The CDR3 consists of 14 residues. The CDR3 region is CSVDTGLYTDTQYF. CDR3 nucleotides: TGCAGCGTTGACACGGGACTCTACACAGATACGCAGTATTTT.

The CDR3 sequence: CASSPTSGPNTGELFF. The CDR3, as DNA: TGTGCCAGCAGCCCAACTAGCGGTCCGAACACCGGGGAGCTGTTTTTT. The chain employs TRBV11-2 and TRBJ2-2; TRBD2 aligns across 8 bases. The germline V gene encodes CDR1 SGHAT and CDR2 FQNNGV. The ends lost 5 bases at V and 0 bases at J; junction bases unmatched: 5. There are 16 residues in the CDR3.

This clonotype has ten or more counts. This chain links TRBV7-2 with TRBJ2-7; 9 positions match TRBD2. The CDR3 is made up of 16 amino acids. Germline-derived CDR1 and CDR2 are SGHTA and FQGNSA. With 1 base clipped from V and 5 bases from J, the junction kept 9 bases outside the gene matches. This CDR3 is CASSLVGSGRGHEQYF. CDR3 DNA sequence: TGTGCCAGCAGCTTAGTGGGTAGCGGGAGAGGCCACGAGCAGTACTTC.

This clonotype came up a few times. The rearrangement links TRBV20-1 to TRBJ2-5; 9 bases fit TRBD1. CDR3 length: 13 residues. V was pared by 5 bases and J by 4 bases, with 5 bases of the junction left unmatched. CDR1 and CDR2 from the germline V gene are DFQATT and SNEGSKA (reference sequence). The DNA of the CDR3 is TGCAGTGCTGGGGGACAGGGAGGAGAGACCCAGTACTTC. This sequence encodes CSAGGQGGETQYF.

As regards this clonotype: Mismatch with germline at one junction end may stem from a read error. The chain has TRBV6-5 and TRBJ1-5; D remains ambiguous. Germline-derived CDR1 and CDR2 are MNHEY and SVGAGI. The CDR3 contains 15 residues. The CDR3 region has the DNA TGTGCCGGCAGTGAAAGGGTAGCGGATCATCAGCCCCAGCATTTT. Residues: CAGSERVADHQPQHF.

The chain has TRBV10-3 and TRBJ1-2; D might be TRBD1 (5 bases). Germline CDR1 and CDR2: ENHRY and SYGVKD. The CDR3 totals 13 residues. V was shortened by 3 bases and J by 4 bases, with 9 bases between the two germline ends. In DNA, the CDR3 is TGTGCCATCAGTGACCTGGGACTCTATGGCTACACCTTC. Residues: CAISDLGLYGYTF.